This T cell receptor beta chain was retrieved from a study of T cells expressing NK-cell markers. TCRdb re-called the 5' RACE reads; one entry per CDR3 protein, DNA not given. The sample's table shows about 160,000 distinct CDR3 sequences. Sequencing was performed on blood T cells: a sorted CD56 or NKG2C T cell subset, CD4+ or CD8+ T cells, or bulk PBMC T cells (not recorded which). This receptor was taken from a man aged 18-69 years in good health.

The CDR3 reads CSARDGRFIGRSYEQYF. J is TRBJ2-7 and V is TRBV20-1. There are 17 residues in the CDR3. The germline V gene encodes CDR1 DFQATT and CDR2 SNEGSKA (reference sequence).